The source of this T cell receptor (beta chain) is a study of blood T cell repertoires in COVID-19. Per the authors' pipeline: From reference gene primer amplification, estimates of nucleated cell counts were derived. Clones were read by immunoSEQ multiplex PCR, and TCRdb kept only the in-frame ones, dropping some. That table supplies the V and J calls and clone size; D and trimming were determined from the DNA. The sample holds 90,000 to 130,000 clones, approximately 78% seen once. This clone rates as large. Source material: peripheral blood. The sequence was collected from a man aged 65 to 85 with acute or convalescent COVID-19.

The CDR3: CASSQRTSGRAGFRETQYF. DNA of the CDR3: TGTGCCAGCAGCCAACGGACTAGCGGGAGGGCCGGTTTCAGGGAGACCCAGTACTTC. The genes are TRBV3-1 (or the pseudogene TRBV3-2) and TRBJ2-5, with TRBD2 matching 15 bases. The CDR3 has 19 amino acids. The trim removed 2 bases at V and 5 bases at J, leaving 12 bases unmatched. The germline V gene encodes CDR1 LGHDT and CDR2 YNNKEL (reference sequence).